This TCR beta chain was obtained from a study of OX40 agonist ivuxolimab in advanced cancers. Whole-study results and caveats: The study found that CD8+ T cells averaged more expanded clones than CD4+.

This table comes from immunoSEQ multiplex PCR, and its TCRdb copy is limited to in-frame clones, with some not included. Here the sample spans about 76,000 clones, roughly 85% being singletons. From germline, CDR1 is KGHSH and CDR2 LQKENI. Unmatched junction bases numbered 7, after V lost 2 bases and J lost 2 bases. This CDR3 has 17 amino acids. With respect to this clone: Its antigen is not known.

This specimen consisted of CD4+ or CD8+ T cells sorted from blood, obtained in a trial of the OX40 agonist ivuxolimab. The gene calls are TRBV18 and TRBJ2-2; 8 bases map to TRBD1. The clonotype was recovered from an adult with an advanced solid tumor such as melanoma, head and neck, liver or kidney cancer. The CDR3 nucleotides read TGTGCCAGCTCACCAGCCGGGACAGGCATCAACACCGGGGAGCTGTTTTTT. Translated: CASSPAGTGINTGELFF.